This TCR beta chain is from a study of shared clonotypes between healthy human individuals (TCRdb year 2020). In the study overall: The cohort comprised a couple of women and a few men aged 18 to 49 years. For each donor, CD4 naive and CD4 memory were each run on three plates, CD8 naive on two plates, and CD8 memory on one plate. Blood TCR repertoires of about 5 healthy adults were deeply sequenced to estimate repertoire size and the extent of clonotype sharing between individuals. Libraries were prepared and TCR repertoires were sequenced by different laboratories using diverse techniques, in order to increase sequencing depth and limit assay-specific biases. Each donor's leukapheresis produced roughly between about 0.8 and 10 billion PBMCs. Here is what the overall study found, with its caveats: Naive subsets generally had larger estimated clonotype richness than memory subsets did. Incomplete sequencing was indicated by rarefaction of sorted-subset datasets, despite the large sequencing depth. Across four donors, 4.5% to 6.5% of naive CD4, approximately 4% of naive CD8, about 2.3% of memory CD4, and 0.4% to 0.45% of memory CD8 clonotypes were shared. Pairwise subsampling indicated that sequencing depth was expected to affect the degree of clonotype sharing among donors. Sampling was restricted to blood, and TCR repertoires in tissue are likely to differ from TCR repertoires in blood. Compared with non-shared clonotypes, the clonotypes found in all four sorted-subset donors had higher generation probabilities. Because the study included only a small number of donors, the genetic and exposure-history diversity represented was limited.

Donors were healthy HIV-negative adults with no recently reported acute infections or vaccinations. All donors were Caucasian adults living in Nashville, Tennessee, USA. Magnetic negative selection was used to enrich CD4+ T cells, after which naive cells were positively selected on CD45RA and the negative fraction became the memory subset. Blood was obtained by leukapheresis, after which PBMCs were separated by Ficoll-Histopaque density gradient centrifugation and cryopreserved in liquid nitrogen vapor phase. Analytical flow cytometry was used to check the purity and quantity of every magnetically sorted T cell population. Genomic DNA was isolated from every sorted fraction and measured by UV absorbance on a Nanodrop 2000c. Of note for this clone: Its antigen is still unknown. Base quality data are lacking; no much larger clone is found one base away.

TCR CDR3 regions were amplified from genomic DNA by multiplex PCR using the deep immunoSEQ assay. For each cell subset, the extracted genomic DNA was distributed evenly across all wells of several immunoSEQ 96-well plates, and each plate served as one replicate. For sorted subsets, roughly 190 ng of genomic DNA, equivalent to some 30,000 T cell genomes, went into each replicate PCR. Purified libraries were measured with a Qubit 3.0 fluorometer, size-checked on a Bioanalyzer 2100, and measured again with the KAPA Library Quantification kit. Every immunoSEQ 96-well plate was sequenced on a dedicated single-read 150-cycle Illumina NextSeq 550 flow cell. Under the source paper's analysis protocol: The immunoSEQ output contained only junctional sequences without quality scores, so filtering could not match that applied to full-length reads. To assign V/J genes and CDR3, sequences were annotated using PyIR, a Python wrapper for IgBLAST v1.9, with IMGT germline references. Reads were filtered out if the reads had weak V/J assignments (E-value above 1e-6), no CDR3, stop codons, out-of-frame junctions, or ambiguous translated residues. V3J clonotypes were defined by identical inferred V gene, J gene, and CDR3 amino acid sequence. Percentage overlap between repertoires was computed as shared unique clonotypes divided by the size of the smaller repertoire. Repertoire richness was assessed with RTK rarefaction, the Chao1 estimator, and Recon v2.1 estimates of unobserved clonotypes. Generation probabilities were computed with OLGA for all TCRbeta clonotypes obtained by the gDNA method from several donors. The immuneACCESS repertoire file appears here via TCRdb, limited to in-frame rearrangements. These files lack a portion of the clones; in checked studies, under half of the deficit traces to unresolved V genes, and the cause of the others is not known. The V and J calls and clone size come from that table; D and trimming were worked out from the DNA. Within this sample are millions of clones, with roughly 92% of them counted one time only. The top ten clonotypes cover around 0.15% of the sample.

The CDR3 sequence holds 15 residues, the cysteine and phenylalanine included. The entry retains the CDR3 DNA only, 45 bases that are in frame from base 1. V and J are truncated by 4 bases and 0 bases respectively, leaving an intervening sequence of 13 bases. As encoded in the germline V gene (reference sequence), CDR1 is MNHEY while CDR2 is SMNVEV. The sample taken for sequencing was naive CD4+ T cells sorted from blood. Per the publication, the cell subset or site label means: CD45RA+ positively selected. The chain employs TRBV27 and TRBJ2-7; the D gene cannot be named for sure. The receptor comes from a man between 18 and 29 years old in good health. The sequenced DNA is TGTGCCAGCAGTTCCTGGCAGACCAGCTCCTACGAGCAGTACTTC. It is translated as CASSSWQTSSYEQYF.